This record concerns one TCR beta chain sequence. Its antigen remains unknown. The data were taken from a study of immune evolution from preneoplasia to lung adenocarcinoma. The CDR3 sequence is 15 residues long. V lost 5 bases and J lost 6; bases outside the gene matches: 9. Germline assignment: CDR1 MDHEN and CDR2 SYDVKM. Resections took place in Japan or China from the mid-2010s to the late 2010s. Each case's diagnosis was confirmed by two pathologists on H&E. Premalignant or tumor cells were enriched by macro-dissection after pathologic assessment. Whole-study results and caveats: Top clone frequencies peaked in normal lung, apparently declining through invasive adenocarcinoma.

The repertoire was sequenced with immunoSEQ multiplex PCR; TCRdb's copy has only in-frame clones and lacks some. This sample has 15,000 to 20,000 clones, with around 88% found just once. This sequence was found in a person between 70 and 80 years old with invasive lung adenocarcinoma. J is TRBJ2-3 and V is TRBV28, with 9 positions matching TRBD1. Sequenced input: FFPE invasive lung adenocarcinoma tissue. This CDR3 is CASSQTTGGRDTQYF. CDR3 DNA sequence: TGTGCCAGCAGTCAAACTACAGGGGGCAGGGATACGCAGTATTTT.